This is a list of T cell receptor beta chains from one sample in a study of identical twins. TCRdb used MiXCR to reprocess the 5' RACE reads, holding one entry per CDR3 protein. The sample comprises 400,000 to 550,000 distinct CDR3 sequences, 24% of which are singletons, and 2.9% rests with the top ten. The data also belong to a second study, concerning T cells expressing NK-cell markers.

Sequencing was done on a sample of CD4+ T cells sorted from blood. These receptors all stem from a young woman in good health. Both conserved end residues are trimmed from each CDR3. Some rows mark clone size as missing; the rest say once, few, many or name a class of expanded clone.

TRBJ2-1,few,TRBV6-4,ASSAEGLDYNEQF
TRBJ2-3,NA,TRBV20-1,CARDRILAASTDTQY
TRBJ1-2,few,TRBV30,AWSVGMALSYT
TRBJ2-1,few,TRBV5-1,ASMRLAGYNEQF
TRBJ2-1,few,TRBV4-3,ASSQDGRHEQF
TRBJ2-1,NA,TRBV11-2,ASSLGISGYYDEQF
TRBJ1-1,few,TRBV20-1,SAEDSPNTEAF
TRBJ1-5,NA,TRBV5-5,ASSLKETQPQH
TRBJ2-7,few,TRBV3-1,ASSQGLGGATYEQY
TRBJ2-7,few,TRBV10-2,ASSRRLAVSYEQY